This T cell receptor (beta chain) was profiled in a study of post-analysis software for immune sequencing data. There are 13 residues in the CDR3. Germline loops: CDR1 SNHLY, CDR2 FYNNEI. The trim removed 6 bases at V and 8 bases at J, leaving 4 bases unmatched. The authors incorporated unique molecular identifiers into the TCR beta cDNA libraries. cDNA molecules numbering approximately 500,000 came from approximately 0.91 to 9.4 million T cells. TCRdb itself ran the PCR reads through MiXCR, one entry per CDR3 protein. The sample records 650,000 to 850,000 distinct CDR3 sequences, roughly 50% being singletons. This clonotype appeared a few times. Antigen: not known. Study-wide results and caveats: Included in a set of a handful of TRBV segments more frequent in patients than controls were TRBV5-6, TRBV5-1 and TRBV20-1. Samples sharing a preparation batch grouped tightly together when assessed by F measure.

The genes are TRBV2 and TRBJ2-1, with 10 bases aligning to TRBD2. Sequenced sample: blood. The TCR was taken from a girl under 18 with multiple sclerosis. CDR3 protein: CASRAGTSDEQFF. DNA of the CDR3: TGTGCCAGCAGAGCCGGGACTAGCGATGAGCAGTTCTTC.